This T cell receptor (beta chain) was sequenced during a study of T cell responses to AZD1222 COVID-19 vaccine. For this clone: Its target is unknown.

Assay used: immunoSEQ multiplex PCR; TCRdb lists only in-frame clones, some missing. The table shows around 87,000 clones, with just over 85% occurring only once. Regarding the study as a whole: Without day 14 samples, only post-peak T cell repertoires were studied.

Sample: peripheral blood, taken on day 0 of AZD1222 vaccination. The receptor comes from an adult in good health.

The CDR3 nucleotides are TGCGCCAGCAGACTCGAATACGAGCAGTACTTC. The encoded protein is CASRLEYEQYF. The chain couples TRBV5-1 to TRBJ2-7; the D is unclear. The CDR3 contains 11 residues. Germline V gene data show CDR1 as SGHRS and CDR2 as YFSETQ. With 5 bases removed from V and 4 bases from J, the gap between germline ends came to 7 bases. The full variable domain, with the rest looked up from reference TRBV5-1 and TRBJ2-7, is KAGVTQTPRYLIKTRGQQVTLSCSPISGHRSVSWYQQTPGQGLQFLFEYFSETQRNKGNFPGRFSGRQFSNSRSEMNVSTLELGDSALYLCASRLEYEQYFGPGTRLTVT.